This T cell receptor beta chain was sequenced during a study of T cell clones after liver transplantation. The protocol was immunoSEQ multiplex PCR, while the TCRdb copy is restricted to in-frame clones and leaves out a portion. The data show fewer than 80,000 clones, around 84% seen once. Thawed unstimulated PBMCs were FACS-sorted by CD3, CD4 and CD8 into two populations. The TCR originated in a human patient who received a liver transplant. The T cells may come from the graft donor. This specimen consisted of CD4+ T cells from blood, obtained about 50 months after liver transplant.

CDR3 nucleotides: TGTGCCAGCAGTTCGAGGACTAGTACAGATACGCAGTATTTT. Protein product: CASSSRTSTDTQYF. The chain employs TRBV6-5 and TRBJ2-3, with 7 bases fitting TRBD2. This CDR3 spans 14 amino acids. V was clipped by 4 bases and J by 3 bases; unmatched bases: 4. Germline assignment: CDR1 MNHEY and CDR2 SVGAGI.